This record concerns one T cell receptor beta chain sequence. The target antigen is unknown. Assay: immunoSEQ multiplex PCR; the TCRdb copy retains only in-frame clones and omits some. The sample carries about 82,000 clones, 85% to 95% recorded once. Germline values: CDR1 SGHKS, CDR2 YYEKEE (reference sequence). The V gene lost 4 bases and the J gene lost 5 bases, with 20 bases spanning the gap. CDR3 length: 16 residues. This sample stems from a study of cytomegalovirus exposure and HLA in healthy donors. Across the whole study: The approximately 120 validation repertoires, a later analysis reported, used the same platform as the roughly 710 first-cohort repertoires. Points from the study as a whole: CMV antigen specificity of a few CMV-associated chains was confirmed in vitro.

The rearrangement joins TRBV5-5 to TRBJ2-3, with D perhaps TRBD2 (7 bases). This sequence originates from a young man in good health and CMV-seronegative. Sequencing was done on a sample of PBMCs. This chain's CDR3 is CASSRGTRGVLDTQYF. CDR3 sequence (DNA): TGTGCCAGCAGCCGGGGGACACGGGGGGTTTTAGATACGCAGTATTTT.